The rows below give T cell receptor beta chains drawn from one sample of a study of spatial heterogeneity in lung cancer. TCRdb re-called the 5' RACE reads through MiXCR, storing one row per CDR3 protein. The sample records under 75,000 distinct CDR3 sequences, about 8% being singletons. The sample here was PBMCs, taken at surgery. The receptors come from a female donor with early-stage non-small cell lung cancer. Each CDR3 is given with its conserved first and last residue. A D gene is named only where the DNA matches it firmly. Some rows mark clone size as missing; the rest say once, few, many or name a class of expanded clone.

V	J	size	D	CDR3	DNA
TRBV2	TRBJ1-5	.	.	CASSFGWDNQPQHF	TGTGCCAGCAGTTTCGGTTGGGACAATCAGCCCCAGCATTTT
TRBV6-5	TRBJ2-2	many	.	CASSYSWEGGTGELFF	TGTGCCAGCAGTTACTCCTGGGAAGGGGGCACCGGGGAGCTGTTTTTT
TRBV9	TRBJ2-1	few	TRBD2	CASSVAGGLEQFF	TGTGCCAGCAGCGTAGCGGGAGGGTTAGAGCAGTTCTTC
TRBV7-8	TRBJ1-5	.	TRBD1	CASSPGQPKDQPQHF	TGTGCCAGCAGCCCGGGACAGCCTAAGGATCAGCCCCAGCATTTT
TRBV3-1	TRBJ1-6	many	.	CASSPPRPNSPLHF	TGTGCCAGCAGCCCCCCGAGGCCTAATTCACCCCTCCACTTT
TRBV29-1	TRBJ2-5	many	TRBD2	CSVEEGGEETQYF	TGCAGCGTTGAAGAGGGGGGGGAAGAGACCCAGTACTTC
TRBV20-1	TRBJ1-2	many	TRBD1	CSANPADRVGGRGYTF	TGCAGTGCTAACCCCGCGGACAGGGTAGGCGGGCGTGGCTACACCTTC
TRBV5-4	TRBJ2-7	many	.	CASSGGNGAYEQYF	TGTGCCAGCAGCGGAGGTAACGGAGCCTACGAGCAGTACTTC
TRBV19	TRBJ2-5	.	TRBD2	CASSPLGSGSQETQYF	TGTGCCAGTAGTCCCCTGGGGAGCGGGAGCCAAGAGACCCAGTACTTC
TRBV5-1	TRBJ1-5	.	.	CASSLAGRDSNQPQHF	TGCGCCAGCAGCTTGGCAGGGCGGGATAGCAATCAGCCCCAGCATTTT
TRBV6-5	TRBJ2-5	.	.	CASSRPGTFGTQYF	TGTGCCAGCAGTCGCCCTGGGACATTCGGGACCCAGTACTTC
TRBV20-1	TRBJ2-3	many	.	CSAGSGGTDTQYF	TGCAGTGCTGGTAGCGGTGGCACAGATACGCAGTATTTT
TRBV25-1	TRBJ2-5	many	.	CASSEYKGSGTQYF	TGTGCCAGCAGTGAATATAAAGGCTCCGGGACCCAGTACTTC
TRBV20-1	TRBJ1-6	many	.	CSAREEGAVQSPLHF	TGCAGTGCTAGAGAAGAAGGGGCTGTTCAGTCACCCCTCCACTTT
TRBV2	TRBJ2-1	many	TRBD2	CARNPSGGPTYNEQFF	TGTGCCAGGAATCCTAGCGGGGGGCCCACCTACAATGAGCAGTTCTTC
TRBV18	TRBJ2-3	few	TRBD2	CASSPPLAGATDTQYF	TGTGCCAGCTCACCACCCCTAGCGGGGGCTACTGATACGCAGTATTTT
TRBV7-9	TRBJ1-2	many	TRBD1	CASSLGDRSCTF	TGTGCCAGCAGCTTAGGGGACAGAAGCTGCACCTTC
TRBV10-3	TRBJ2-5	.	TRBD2	CATSGASGPQETQYF	TGTGCCACCTCCGGGGCTAGCGGGCCCCAAGAGACCCAGTACTTC
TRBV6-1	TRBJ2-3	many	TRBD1	CASSLTGGTDTQYF	TGTGCCAGCAGTTTGACAGGGGGAACAGATACGCAGTATTTT
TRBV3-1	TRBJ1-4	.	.	CACQGPTNEKLFF	TGTGCCTGCCAAGGGCCAACTAATGAAAAACTGTTTTTT
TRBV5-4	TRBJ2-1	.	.	CASSDTAYNEQFF	TGTGCCAGCAGCGATACCGCCTACAATGAGCAGTTCTTC
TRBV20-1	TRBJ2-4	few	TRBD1	CSADGQGKNIQYF	TGCAGTGCAGACGGACAGGGGAAGAATATTCAGTACTTC
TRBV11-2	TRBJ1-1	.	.	CASSLVGAGTEAFF	TGTGCCAGCAGCTTAGTGGGGGCCGGCACTGAAGCTTTCTTT
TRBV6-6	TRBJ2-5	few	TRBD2	CASSKGLAGGEETQYF	TGTGCCAGCAGCAAAGGACTAGCGGGAGGGGAGGAGACCCAGTACTTC
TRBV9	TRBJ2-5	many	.	CASSPQGQRETQYF	TGTGCCAGCAGCCCCCAAGGTCAACGAGAGACCCAGTACTTC
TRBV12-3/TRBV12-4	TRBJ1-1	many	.	CASRSTGNTEAFF	TGTGCCAGCAGATCGACGGGGAACACTGAAGCTTTCTTT
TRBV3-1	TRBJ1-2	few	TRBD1	CASSQYGQGDYGYTF	TGTGCCAGCAGCCAGTACGGACAGGGTGACTATGGCTACACCTTC
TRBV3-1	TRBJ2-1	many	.	CASSQEVRGSSYNEQFF	TGTGCCAGCAGCCAAGAGGTGAGAGGGAGCTCCTACAATGAGCAGTTCTTC
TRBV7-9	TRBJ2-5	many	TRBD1	CASSTGTGAFETQYF	TGTGCCAGCAGCACTGGTACAGGGGCATTTGAGACCCAGTACTTC